This section outlines one T cell receptor (beta chain) sequence together with its context. Recruits, aged 18 to 89 years, lived in about two dozen US areas. Produced via immunoSEQ multiplex PCR; TCRdb's table is partial and in-frame only. The data contain around 300,000 clones, roughly nine tenths of them seen just once; the ten biggest clones take up about 3%. The record originates from a study of blood T cell repertoires in COVID-19. Overall study context: PBMCs, B-cell-depleted T cells, or T cells were the source of the cDNA or gDNA that made up the material.

The V and J ends lost 5 bases and 9 bases respectively, with 11 bases between them. CDR3 length equals 13 residues. The receptor was derived from a woman between 45 and 65 years old who had recovered from COVID-19. This sequence joins TRBV12-3 or TRBV12-4 and TRBJ1-6, with no clear D. Sequenced material: PBMCs or T cells enriched from blood (not recorded which). CDR3 nucleotide sequence: TGTGCCAGCAGTCCCGGGAAAACTTCACCCCTCCACTTT. It specifies CASSPGKTSPLHF.